This is a list of T cell receptor beta chains from one sample in a study of T cell repertoires in cytomegalovirus infection. One entry per CDR3 protein, called by TCRdb with MiXCR from the reads. The table includes 650,000 to 900,000 distinct CDR3 sequences, 30% to 35% detected once. For these receptors, no antigen is known. The material was cultured CD8+ T cells from PBMCs, obtained from culture after CMV antigen stimulation. Receptors were obtained from a human donor in good health (CMV status not recorded). Some clones in this sample may be carry-over from other donors' samples. Each CDR3 is given with its conserved first and last residue. The D gene is left open where the match is weak. Clone size is given for some rows only: seen once, a few or many times, or a class if the clone is expanded.

TRBJ2-2	-	-	TRBV15	TGTGCCACCAGCAGAGATCGGGCGACAGCGAACACCGGGGAGCTGTTTTTT	CATSRDRATANTGELFF
TRBJ2-5	-	TRBD2	TRBV20-1	TGCAGTGCTAGACGTCTAGCGGAAGAGACCCAGTACTTC	CSARRLAEETQYF
TRBJ2-1	-	TRBD2	TRBV7-9	TGTGCCAGCAGTTTCTCGGGGGAGGGGCACAATGAGCAGTTCTTC	CASSFSGEGHNEQFF
TRBJ2-1	-	TRBD2	TRBV29-1	TGCAGCGTTGGGTGGACTAGCGACGATGAGCAGTTCTTC	CSVGWTSDDEQFF
TRBJ1-5	-	-	TRBV19	TGTGCCAGTACCTTCAGGGGTAGCAATCAGCCCCAGCATTTT	CASTFRGSNQPQHF
TRBJ1-2	few	-	TRBV5-1	TGCGCCAGCAGCTTTGGCAGGGGCCGCCTGGCCTATGGCTACACCTTC	CASSFGRGRLAYGYTF
TRBJ2-4	-	TRBD1	TRBV4-1	TGCGCCAGCAGCCTGGGACAGGGGCGGGACATTCAGTACTTC	CASSLGQGRDIQYF
TRBJ1-6	-	TRBD1	TRBV2	TGTGCCAGCAGTGAATGGACAGGGAGGTCCTATAATTCACCCCTCCACTTT	CASSEWTGRSYNSPLHF
TRBJ2-5	-	-	TRBV2	TGTGCCACCTCCCTGAGGGTCCAAGAGACCCAGTACTTC	CATSLRVQETQYF
TRBJ2-3	many	-	TRBV7-2	TGTGCCAGCAGCTTAATGTGGCTCCACACAGATACGCAGTATTTT	CASSLMWLHTDTQYF
TRBJ2-3	few	TRBD2	TRBV20-1	TGCAGTGCTGGAGTTCGATATACTAGCGGGACAGATACGCAGTATTTT	CSAGVRYTSGTDTQYF
TRBJ1-5	-	TRBD1	TRBV12-3/TRBV12-4	TGTGCCAGCAGATCGACAGGGCCATATAGCAATCAGCCCCAGCATTTT	CASRSTGPYSNQPQHF
TRBJ2-3	-	TRBD1	TRBV7-9	TGTGCCAGCAGCTCAACAGGGGGCGACACAGATACGCAGTATTTT	CASSSTGGDTDTQYF
TRBJ2-5	few	TRBD1	TRBV6-6	TGTGCCAGCAGTCCCCGGGACAGGGTGGAGACCCAGTACTTC	CASSPRDRVETQYF
TRBJ2-1	few	-	TRBV15	TGTGCCACCAGCAGAGACGGGGGTTACAATGAGCAGTTCTTC	CATSRDGGYNEQFF
TRBJ1-2	many	-	TRBV7-8	TGTGCCAGCACGGACACCTATGGCTACACCTTC	CASTDTYGYTF
TRBJ2-3	-	-	TRBV14	TGTGCCAGCAGCCAATATATAGGGGACACAGATACGCAGTATTTT	CASSQYIGDTDTQYF
TRBJ2-1	-	TRBD2	TRBV6-2/TRBV6-3	TGTGCCAGCAGGAATGGAAGGCGGGGGGCGTCCCACAATGAGCAGTTCTTC	CASRNGRRGASHNEQFF
TRBJ2-1	-	-	TRBV5-1	TGCGCCAGCAGCTTGGGACAGTATCCCTACAATGAGCAGTTCTTC	CASSLGQYPYNEQFF
TRBJ2-3	-	-	TRBV6-6	TGTGCCAGCAGTTATTATCGGGGGGCCTCAGAAAGAGATACGCAGTATTTT	CASSYYRGASERDTQYF
TRBJ1-5	-	-	TRBV28	TGTGCCAGCAGGCCACACTACAATCAACCCCAGCATTTT	CASRPHYNQPQHF
TRBJ2-3	-	-	TRBV12-3/TRBV12-4	TGTGCCAGCAGTTTAGCTTTCTATTTAAGCACAGATACGCAGTATTTT	CASSLAFYLSTDTQYF
TRBJ1-1	-	-	TRBV7-2	TGTGCCAGCAGCTTAGTCTGGGAAGCTGAAGCTTTCTTT	CASSLVWEAEAFF
TRBJ2-2	-	TRBD2	TRBV12-3/TRBV12-4	TGTGCCAGCAGTCCGCAATTCGGGGGGGGGCGGAACACCGGGGAGCTGTTTTTT	CASSPQFGGGRNTGELFF
TRBJ2-7	-	-	TRBV5-1	TGCGCCAGCAGCTTGGAACAGCAAAGGACGTACGAGCAGTACTTC	CASSLEQQRTYEQYF
TRBJ1-1	-	-	TRBV2	TGTGCCAGCAGTGTGCGGGGAATAGGCACTGAAGCTTTCTTT	CASSVRGIGTEAFF
TRBJ1-5	-	-	TRBV7-9	TGTGCCGGAGGCACAGGAAGGGTGGGCAATCAGCCCCAGCATTTT	CAGGTGRVGNQPQHF
TRBJ2-5	-	TRBD1	TRBV7-9	TGTGCCAGCAGCGCGCGACAGGGGGCTGGGGAGACCCAGTACTTC	CASSARQGAGETQYF
TRBJ1-2	-	-	TRBV2	TGTGCCAGCAGTGAAGAAATGCGGGATGGCTACACCTTC	CASSEEMRDGYTF
TRBJ2-1	-	TRBD1	TRBV19	TGTGCCAGTAGCACAGGGGGCTTTATTTACAATGAGCAGTTCTTC	CASSTGGFIYNEQFF
TRBJ2-5	few	TRBD1	TRBV6-2/TRBV6-3	TGTGCCAGCAGTGGGACAGGGGGCGCATTGGAGACCCAGTACTTC	CASSGTGGALETQYF
TRBJ1-3	many	-	TRBV7-8	TGTGCCAGCAGCGGGGACAAAGGGAACACCATATATTTT	CASSGDKGNTIYF
TRBJ2-1	few	-	TRBV24-1	TGTGCCACCAGCATGTCCTCCTACAATGAGCAGTTCTTC	CATSMSSYNEQFF
TRBJ2-5	few	-	TRBV12-3/TRBV12-4	TGTGCCAGCAGTTTAGCGCTATATAGGCCCCAGGAGACCCAGTACTTC	CASSLALYRPQETQYF
TRBJ2-3	-	TRBD2	TRBV3-1	TGTGCCAGCACCCGGACTAGCGGTAACACAGATACGCAGTATTTT	CASTRTSGNTDTQYF
TRBJ2-3	few	TRBD2	TRBV7-2	TGTGCCAGCAGCTCCCTTAGCGGGGGGGCCGGGGATACGCAGTATTTT	CASSSLSGGAGDTQYF
TRBJ2-1	few	-	TRBV27	TGTGCCAGCAGTACCTTACAGGGACAAGTCTCCTACAATGAGCAGTTCTTC	CASSTLQGQVSYNEQFF
TRBJ1-2	few	-	TRBV2	TGTGCCAGCAGTGAAGCAGGGGCAGACTATGGCTACACCTTC	CASSEAGADYGYTF
TRBJ1-6	-	-	TRBV27	TGTGCCAGCGTGTCACTGACCGGACCAGGGGATAATTCACCCCTCCACTTT	CASVSLTGPGDNSPLHF
TRBJ1-3	-	-	TRBV14	TGTGCCAGCAGCCATGAGCCGGGAGGAAGCCCTGGAAACACCATATATTTT	CASSHEPGGSPGNTIYF